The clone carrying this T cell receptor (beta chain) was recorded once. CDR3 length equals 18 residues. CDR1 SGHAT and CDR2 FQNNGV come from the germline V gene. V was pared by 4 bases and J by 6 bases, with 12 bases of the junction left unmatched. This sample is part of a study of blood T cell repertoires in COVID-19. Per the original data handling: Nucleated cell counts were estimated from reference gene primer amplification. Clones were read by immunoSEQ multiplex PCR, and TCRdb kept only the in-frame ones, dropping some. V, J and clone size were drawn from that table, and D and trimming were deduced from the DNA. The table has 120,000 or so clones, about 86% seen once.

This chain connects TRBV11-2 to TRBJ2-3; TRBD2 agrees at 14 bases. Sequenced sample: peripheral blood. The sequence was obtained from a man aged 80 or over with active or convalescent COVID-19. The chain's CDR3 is CASSSTLTSGGAPDTQYF. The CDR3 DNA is TGTGCCAGCAGCTCAACCTTGACTAGCGGGGGGGCCCCGGATACGCAGTATTTT.